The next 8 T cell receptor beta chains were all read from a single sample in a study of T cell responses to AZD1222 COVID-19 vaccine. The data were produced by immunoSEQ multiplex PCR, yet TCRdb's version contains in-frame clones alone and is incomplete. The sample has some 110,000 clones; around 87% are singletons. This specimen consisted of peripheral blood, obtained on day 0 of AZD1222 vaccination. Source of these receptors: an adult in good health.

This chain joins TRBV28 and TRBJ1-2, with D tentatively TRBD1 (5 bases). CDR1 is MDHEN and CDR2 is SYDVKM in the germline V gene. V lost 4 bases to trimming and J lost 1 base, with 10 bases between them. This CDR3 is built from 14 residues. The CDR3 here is CASSYQGLNYGYTF. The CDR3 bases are TGTGCCAGCAGTTACCAGGGCCTTAACTATGGCTACACCTTC.

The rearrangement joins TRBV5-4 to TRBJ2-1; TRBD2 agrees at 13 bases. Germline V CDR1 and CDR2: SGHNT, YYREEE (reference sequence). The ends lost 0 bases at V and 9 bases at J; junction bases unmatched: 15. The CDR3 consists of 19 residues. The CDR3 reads CASSLGRRLAGGFGAEQFF. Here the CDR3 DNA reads TGTGCCAGCAGCTTGGGAAGGAGACTAGCGGGAGGATTCGGCGCTGAGCAGTTCTTC.

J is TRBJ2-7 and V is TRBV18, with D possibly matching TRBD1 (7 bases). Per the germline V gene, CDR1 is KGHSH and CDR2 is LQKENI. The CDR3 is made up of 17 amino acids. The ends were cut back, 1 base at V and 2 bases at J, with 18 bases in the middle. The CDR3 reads CASSPLLGRGEAYEQYF. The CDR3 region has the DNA TGTGCCAGCTCACCACTTCTAGGCAGGGGGGAGGCCTACGAGCAGTACTTC.

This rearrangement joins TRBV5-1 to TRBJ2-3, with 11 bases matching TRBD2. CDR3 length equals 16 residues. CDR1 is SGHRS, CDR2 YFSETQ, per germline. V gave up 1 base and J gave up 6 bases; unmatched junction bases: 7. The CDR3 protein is CASSLTIAGGPDTQYF. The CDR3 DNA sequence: TGCGCCAGCAGCTTGACCATAGCGGGAGGGCCGGATACGCAGTATTTT.

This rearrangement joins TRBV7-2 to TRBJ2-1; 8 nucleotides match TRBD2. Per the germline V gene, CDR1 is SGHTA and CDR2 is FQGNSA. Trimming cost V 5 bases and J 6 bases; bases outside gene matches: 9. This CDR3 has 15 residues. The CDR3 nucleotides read TGTGCCAGCAGCGCCTTCGGGCTAGCGGGCAATGAGCAGTTCTTC. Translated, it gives CASSAFGLAGNEQFF.

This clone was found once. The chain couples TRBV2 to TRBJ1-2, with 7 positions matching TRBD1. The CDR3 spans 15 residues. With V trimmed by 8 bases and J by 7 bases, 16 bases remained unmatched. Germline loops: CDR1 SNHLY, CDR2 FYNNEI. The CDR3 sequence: CASEIETGTAGGYTF. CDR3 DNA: TGTGCCAGCGAGATCGAAACCGGGACAGCCGGTGGCTACACCTTC. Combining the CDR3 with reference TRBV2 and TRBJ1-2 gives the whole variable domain EPEVTQTPSHQVTQMGQEVILRCVPISNHLYFYWYRQILGQKVEFLVSFYNNEISEKSEIFDDQFSVERPDGSNFTLKIRSTKLEDSAMYFCASEIETGTAGGYTFGSGTRLTVV.

The DNA for the CDR3 is TGTGCCAGCAGCCCCTGGGGGGTAGACACCGGGGAGCTGTTTTTT. It codes for CASSPWGVDTGELFF. J is TRBJ2-2 and V is TRBV11-1; D possibly corresponds to TRBD2 (6 bases). The CDR3 contains 15 residues. The V end was cut by 5 bases, the J end by 3 bases, with 13 bases between. CDR1 and CDR2 from the germline V gene are SGHAT and FQDESV (reference sequence).

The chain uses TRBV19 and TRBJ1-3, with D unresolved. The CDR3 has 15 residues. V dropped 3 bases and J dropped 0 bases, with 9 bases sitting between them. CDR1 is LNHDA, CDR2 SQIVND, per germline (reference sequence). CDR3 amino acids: CASSIEGLSGNTIYF. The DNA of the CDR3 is TGTGCCAGTAGTATCGAGGGCCTCTCTGGAAACACCATATATTTT.